Listed below are T cell receptor beta chains from one sample, sequenced in a study of blood T cell repertoires in COVID-19. Method: immunoSEQ multiplex PCR; TCRdb's copy keeps in-frame clones and lacks some. In the table there are about 180,000 clones, 84% of which are singletons. The sequenced sample was PBMCs or T cells enriched from blood (not recorded which). The receptors stem from a man aged 50-59 years who had recovered from COVID-19. Both conserved end residues are part of each CDR3. The order of the fields is J gene, V gene, CDR3 protein.

J gene: TRBJ2-3; V gene: TRBV5-1; CDR3 protein: CASSLGGASTDTQYF
J gene: TRBJ2-1; V gene: TRBV6-5; CDR3 protein: CASSPGASGRDEQFF
J gene: TRBJ1-4; V gene: TRBV30; CDR3 protein: CAWSVLGGKEKLFF
J gene: TRBJ1-2; V gene: TRBV19; CDR3 protein: CASSIQGGGNYGYTF
J gene: TRBJ1-1; V gene: TRBV12-3/TRBV12-4; CDR3 protein: CASSADRVTEAFF
J gene: TRBJ2-1; V gene: TRBV6-5; CDR3 protein: CASSSDRSSYNEQFF
J gene: TRBJ1-3; V gene: TRBV2; CDR3 protein: CASRASGTGGNTIYF
J gene: TRBJ1-2; V gene: TRBV19; CDR3 protein: CASSIVRVALTDGYTF
J gene: TRBJ2-5; V gene: TRBV2; CDR3 protein: CASSERGAQETQYF
J gene: TRBJ1-2; V gene: TRBV29-1; CDR3 protein: CSVEGGDGYTF
J gene: TRBJ1-2; V gene: TRBV7-9; CDR3 protein: CASSPAGPYYGYTF
J gene: TRBJ2-7; V gene: TRBV27; CDR3 protein: CASSFQFEGSYEQYF
J gene: TRBJ1-1; V gene: TRBV5-1; CDR3 protein: CASSRGVDTEAFF
J gene: TRBJ1-1; V gene: TRBV12-5; CDR3 protein: CASGQGLYNTEAFF
J gene: TRBJ2-7; V gene: TRBV5-1; CDR3 protein: CASRHSGGAPYEQYF
J gene: TRBJ2-1; V gene: TRBV10-3; CDR3 protein: CAISGYGQETTNSYNEQFF
J gene: TRBJ2-1; V gene: TRBV12-5; CDR3 protein: CASGLVLGGSYNEQFF
J gene: TRBJ1-5; V gene: TRBV7-6; CDR3 protein: CASSLEPNSNQPQHF
J gene: TRBJ1-4; V gene: TRBV3-1/TRBV3-2; CDR3 protein: CASSSGLTNEKLFF
J gene: TRBJ1-5; V gene: TRBV7-2; CDR3 protein: CASSLGGTGGGQPQHF
J gene: TRBJ2-7; V gene: TRBV5-5; CDR3 protein: CASLKTGWLSYEQYF
J gene: TRBJ2-1; V gene: TRBV7-8; CDR3 protein: CASSSSDSFSYNEQFF
J gene: TRBJ1-1; V gene: TRBV18; CDR3 protein: CASQDNTEAFF
J gene: TRBJ2-1; V gene: TRBV5-1; CDR3 protein: CASSSTGSEQFF
J gene: TRBJ1-5; V gene: TRBV7-9; CDR3 protein: CASSQGQGREPQHF
J gene: TRBJ2-7; V gene: TRBV15; CDR3 protein: CATSREAGSYDSYEQYF
J gene: TRBJ1-1; V gene: TRBV28; CDR3 protein: CASRAQKFTEAFF
J gene: TRBJ1-3; V gene: TRBV28; CDR3 protein: CASSLTGGSGNTIYF
J gene: TRBJ1-5; V gene: TRBV6-1; CDR3 protein: CASSGRQGINNQPQHF
J gene: TRBJ2-3; V gene: TRBV5-1; CDR3 protein: CATKVKGGARLDTQYF
J gene: TRBJ2-2; V gene: TRBV10-2; CDR3 protein: CASSDRFAQGNTGELFF
J gene: TRBJ2-3; V gene: TRBV29-1; CDR3 protein: CSVGTSGASPTQYF
J gene: TRBJ1-1; V gene: TRBV10-1; CDR3 protein: CASSFEKNTEAFF
J gene: TRBJ2-5; V gene: TRBV10-2; CDR3 protein: CASSEQGGVSETQYF
J gene: TRBJ1-2; V gene: TRBV28; CDR3 protein: CASTRTDYGYTF
J gene: TRBJ1-5; V gene: TRBV4-1; CDR3 protein: CASSQDRTGRQPQHF
J gene: TRBJ1-3; V gene: TRBV2; CDR3 protein: CASRDQGFGPTIYF
J gene: TRBJ1-1; V gene: TRBV5-1; CDR3 protein: CASSSNGNTEAFF
J gene: TRBJ1-6; V gene: TRBV5-1; CDR3 protein: CASSLLSGDGSPLHF
J gene: TRBJ1-6; V gene: TRBV6-5; CDR3 protein: CASSLGYQGNSPLHF
J gene: TRBJ1-5; V gene: TRBV27; CDR3 protein: CASSLGRDQPQHF
J gene: TRBJ1-1; V gene: TRBV27; CDR3 protein: CASSLRQGAREAFF
J gene: TRBJ1-5; V gene: TRBV4-1; CDR3 protein: CASSLWTASNQPQHF
J gene: TRBJ1-2; V gene: TRBV19; CDR3 protein: CASGPGGQSYGYTF
J gene: TRBJ2-4; V gene: TRBV5-1; CDR3 protein: CASSPDRSRSIQYF
J gene: TRBJ2-7; V gene: TRBV6-5; CDR3 protein: CASEDYEQYF
J gene: TRBJ2-3; V gene: TRBV27; CDR3 protein: CASGSVGTGSDTQYF
J gene: TRBJ1-5; V gene: TRBV19; CDR3 protein: CASSIQQGQAQHF
J gene: TRBJ2-1; V gene: TRBV11-2; CDR3 protein: CASSPRRGTTSSYNEQFF
J gene: TRBJ2-5; V gene: TRBV5-1; CDR3 protein: CASSLGLAEGETQYF
J gene: TRBJ1-2; V gene: TRBV6-5; CDR3 protein: CASSYSLTSGSYTF
J gene: TRBJ2-2; V gene: TRBV19; CDR3 protein: CASRVAGGNTGELFF
J gene: TRBJ2-1; V gene: TRBV29-1; CDR3 protein: CSVYGEREKSYNEQFF
J gene: TRBJ1-1; V gene: TRBV11-3; CDR3 protein: CASSFQVNTEAFF
J gene: TRBJ1-2; V gene: TRBV11-3; CDR3 protein: CASSLGEPDRQGLF
J gene: TRBJ1-4; V gene: TRBV27; CDR3 protein: CASSLLRTTNEKLFF
J gene: TRBJ1-3; V gene: TRBV3-1/TRBV3-2; CDR3 protein: CASSLLGNTIYF
J gene: TRBJ2-1; V gene: TRBV10-3; CDR3 protein: CAIGTQGVGEQFF
J gene: TRBJ1-5; V gene: TRBV2; CDR3 protein: CASSATGNLYQPQHF